This TCR beta chain derives from a study of T cell clonotyping in hematopoietic cell transplantation. Findings and caveats of the study: No sorting was done, leaving CD4 and CD8 contributions mixed. Pathologically expanded recipient clonotypes increased progressively from day 30 to day 180 as diversity fell. At the given depth, recipient repertoires were over 95% de novo clonotypes.

Concerning this clone itself: Its specificity is unknown.

This CDR3 spans 14 amino acids. Trimming shortened V by 1 base and J by 2 bases, and 6 bases separated the two germline ends. Germline V gene lookup returns CDR1 SGHTA and CDR2 FQGNSA. Profiling relied on immunoSEQ multiplex PCR, and the TCRdb table lists in-frame clones only, not all of them. Here the sample spans 40,000 to 45,000 clones, 90% to 95% being singletons. V gene TRBV7-2 combines with J gene TRBJ1-5; D gene uncertain. The material sequenced was peripheral blood mononuclear cells. This clonotype originated in a woman in her fifties or sixties in good health. Some clones in this sample may be carry-over from other donors' samples. The DNA for the CDR3 is TGTGCCAGCAGCTTAGAGTGGGGCAATCAGCCCCAGCATTTT. This gives the protein CASSLEWGNQPQHF.